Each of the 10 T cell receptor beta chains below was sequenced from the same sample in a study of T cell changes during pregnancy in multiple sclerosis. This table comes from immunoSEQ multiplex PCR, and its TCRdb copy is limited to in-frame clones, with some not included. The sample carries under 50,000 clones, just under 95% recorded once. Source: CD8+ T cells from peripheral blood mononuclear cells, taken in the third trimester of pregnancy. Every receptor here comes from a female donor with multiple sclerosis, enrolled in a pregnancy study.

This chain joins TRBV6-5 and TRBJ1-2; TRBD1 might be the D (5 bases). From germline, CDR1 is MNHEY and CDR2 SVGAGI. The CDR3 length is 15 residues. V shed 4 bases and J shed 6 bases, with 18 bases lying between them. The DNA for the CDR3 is TGTGCCAGCAGTTTCACGGGCAGTACACAGGATGGCTACACCTTC. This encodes CASSFTGSTQDGYTF.

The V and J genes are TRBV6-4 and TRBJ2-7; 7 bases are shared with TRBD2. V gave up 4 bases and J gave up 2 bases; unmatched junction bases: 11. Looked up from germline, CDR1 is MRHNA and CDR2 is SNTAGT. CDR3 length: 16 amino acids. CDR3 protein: CASSANGLVGTYEQYF. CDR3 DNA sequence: TGTGCCAGCAGTGCCAACGGACTAGTTGGGACCTACGAGCAGTACTTC.

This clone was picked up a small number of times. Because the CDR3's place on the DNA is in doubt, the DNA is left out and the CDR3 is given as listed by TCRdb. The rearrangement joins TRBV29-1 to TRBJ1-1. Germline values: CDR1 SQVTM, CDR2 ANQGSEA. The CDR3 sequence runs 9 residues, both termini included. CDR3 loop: CSVGGGTPF.

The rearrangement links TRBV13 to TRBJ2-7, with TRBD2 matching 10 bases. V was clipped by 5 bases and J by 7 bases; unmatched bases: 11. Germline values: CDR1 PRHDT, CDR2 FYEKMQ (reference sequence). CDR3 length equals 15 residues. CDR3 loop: CASSPPSSGGREQYF. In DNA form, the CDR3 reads TGTGCCAGCAGCCCCCCCTCTAGCGGGGGCCGGGAGCAGTACTTC.

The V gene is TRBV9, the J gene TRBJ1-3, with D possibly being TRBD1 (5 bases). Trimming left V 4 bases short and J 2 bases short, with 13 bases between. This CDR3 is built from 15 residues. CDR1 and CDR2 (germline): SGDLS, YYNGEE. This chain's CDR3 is CASSPLAGAGNTIYF. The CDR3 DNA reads TGTGCCAGCAGCCCCCTTGCGGGGGCTGGAAACACCATATATTTT.

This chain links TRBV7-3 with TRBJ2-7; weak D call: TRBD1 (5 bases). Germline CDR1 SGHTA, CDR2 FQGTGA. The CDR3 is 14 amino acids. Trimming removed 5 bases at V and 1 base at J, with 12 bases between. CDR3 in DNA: TGTGCCAGCAGCCTCAGGGCGGAGTCCTACGAGCAGTACTTC. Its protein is CASSLRAESYEQYF.

The CDR3 DNA reads as TGTGCCAGCAGCTTAACCCTCGGGACTAGAGGGGATTACAATGAGCAGTTCTTC. It codes for CASSLTLGTRGDYNEQFF. V is TRBV5-6 and J is TRBJ2-1, with TRBD2 matching over 8 bases. This CDR3 is 18 amino acids long. The V segment lost 2 bases and the J segment 4 bases; nucleotides outside the gene matches: 14. Germline V lookup: CDR1 SGHDT, CDR2 YYEEEE.

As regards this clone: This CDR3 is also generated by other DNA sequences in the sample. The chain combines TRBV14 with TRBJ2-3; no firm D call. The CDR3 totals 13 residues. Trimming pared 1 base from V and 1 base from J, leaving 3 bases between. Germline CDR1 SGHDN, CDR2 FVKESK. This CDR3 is CASSQVGTDTQYF. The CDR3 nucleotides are TGTGCCAGCAGCCAAGTCGGCACAGATACGCAGTATTTT. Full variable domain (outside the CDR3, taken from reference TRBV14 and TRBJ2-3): EAGVTQFPSHSVIEKGQTVTLRCDPISGHDNLYWYRRVMGKEIKFLLHFVKESKQDESGMPNNRFLAERTGGTYSTLKVQPAELEDSGVYFCASSQVGTDTQYFGPGTRLTVL.

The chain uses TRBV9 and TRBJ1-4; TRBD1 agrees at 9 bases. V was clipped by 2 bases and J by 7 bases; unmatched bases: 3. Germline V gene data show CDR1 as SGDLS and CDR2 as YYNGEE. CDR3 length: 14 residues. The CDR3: CASSVTGGSEKLFF. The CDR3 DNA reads TGTGCCAGCAGCGTCACAGGGGGCTCTGAAAAACTGTTTTTT.

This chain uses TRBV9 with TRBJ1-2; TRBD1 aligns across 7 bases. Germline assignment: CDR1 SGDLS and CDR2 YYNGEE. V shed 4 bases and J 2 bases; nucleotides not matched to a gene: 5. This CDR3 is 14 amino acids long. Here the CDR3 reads CASSQGGTNYGYTF. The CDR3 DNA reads TGTGCCAGCAGCCAAGGGGGCACCAACTATGGCTACACCTTC.